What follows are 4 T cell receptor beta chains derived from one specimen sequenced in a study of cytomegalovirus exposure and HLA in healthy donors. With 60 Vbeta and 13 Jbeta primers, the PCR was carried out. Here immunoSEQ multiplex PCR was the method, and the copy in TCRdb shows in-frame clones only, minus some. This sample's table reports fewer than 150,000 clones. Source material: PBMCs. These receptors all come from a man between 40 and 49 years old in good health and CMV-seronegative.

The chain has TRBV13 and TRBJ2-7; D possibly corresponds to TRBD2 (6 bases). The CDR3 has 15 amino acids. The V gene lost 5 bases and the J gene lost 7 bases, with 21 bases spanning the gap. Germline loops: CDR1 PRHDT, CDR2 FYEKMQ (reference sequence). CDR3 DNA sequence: TGTGCCAGCAGCCGGCGGGATCATGGGGCTTTTGAGCAGTACTTC. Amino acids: CASSRRDHGAFEQYF.

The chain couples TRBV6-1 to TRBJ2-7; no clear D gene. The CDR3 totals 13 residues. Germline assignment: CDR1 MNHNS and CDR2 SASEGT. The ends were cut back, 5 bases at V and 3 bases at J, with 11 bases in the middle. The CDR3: CASSSYRDYEQYF. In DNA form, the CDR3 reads TGTGCCAGCAGTAGCTACAGAGACTACGAGCAGTACTTC.

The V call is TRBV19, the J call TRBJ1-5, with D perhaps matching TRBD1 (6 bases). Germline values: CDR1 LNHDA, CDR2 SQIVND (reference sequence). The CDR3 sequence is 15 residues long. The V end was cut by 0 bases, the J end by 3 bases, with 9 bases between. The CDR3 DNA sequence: TGTGCCAGTAGTATAGACACAGGGATCAATCAGCCCCAGCATTTT. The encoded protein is CASSIDTGINQPQHF.

This CDR3 reads CASSFGTSGVGELFF. The DNA for the CDR3 is TGTGCCAGCAGCTTCGGGACTAGCGGGGTCGGGGAGCTGTTTTTT. The chain employs TRBV7-2 and TRBJ2-2; TRBD2 agrees at 13 bases. The junction had 2 bases not matched to a gene; V was cut back by 3 bases and J by 7 bases. The CDR3 is 15 amino acids. CDR1 is SGHTA, CDR2 FQGNSA, per germline. Full variable domain (remainder filled in from reference TRBV7-2 and TRBJ2-2): GAGVSQSPSNKVTEKGKDVELRCDPISGHTALYWYRQSLGQGLEFLIYFQGNSAPDKSGLPSDRFSAERTGGSVSTLTIQRTQQEDSAVYLCASSFGTSGVGELFFGEGSRLTVL.